Below are 27 T cell receptor beta chains sequenced from a single sample in a study of blood T cell repertoires in COVID-19. The table came from immunoSEQ multiplex PCR; TCRdb's copy has only in-frame clones and leaves some out. The sample gives tens of thousands of clones, 90% of which show up once; approximately 6.2% is in the top ten. Sequenced: peripheral blood. Receptors were obtained from a man in his forties with acute or convalescent COVID-19.

The chain joins TRBV30 to TRBJ1-6; TRBD1 matches at 9 bases. This CDR3 has 11 amino acids. CDR1 and CDR2 (germline): GTSNPN, SVGIG (reference sequence). V lost 0 bases, J lost 19 bases, and 4 bases stayed unmatched. This CDR3 is CAWSVRDRVHF. In DNA form, the CDR3 reads TGTGCCTGGAGTGTACGGGACAGGGTGCACTTT.

The CDR3 DNA reads TGTGCCAGCAGTCAGGGGACTAGCGGGAGGGCCTCGGGAGATACGCAGTATTTT. Its translation is CASSQGTSGRASGDTQYF. The genes are TRBV27 and TRBJ2-3; TRBD2 agrees at 16 bases. The germline gives CDR1 MNHEY, CDR2 SMNVEV (reference sequence). Losses at the gene ends were 5 bases for V and 5 bases for J; bases not matched to a gene: 10. The CDR3 has 18 amino acids.

In DNA form, the CDR3 reads TGTGCCAGTAGTGCCCAGACTAGCGGGATCTACCTGAATGAGCAGTTCTTC. It translates to CASSAQTSGIYLNEQFF. V is TRBV19 and J is TRBJ2-1; 11 nucleotides agree with TRBD2. The trim removed 5 bases at V and 7 bases at J, leaving 13 bases unmatched. Germline V CDR1 and CDR2: LNHDA, SQIVND (reference sequence). The CDR3 is 17 residues long.

The V call is TRBV11-2, the J call TRBJ1-6; 9 bases agree with TRBD1. This CDR3 has 14 residues. The germline gives CDR1 SGHAT, CDR2 FQNNGV. With 3 bases clipped from V and 9 bases from J, the junction kept 3 bases outside the gene matches. The CDR3 DNA reads as TGTGCCAGCAGCTTTGGACAGGGGAGTTCACCCCTCCACTTT. This translates into CASSFGQGSSPLHF.

The chain employs TRBV7-3 and TRBJ1-1; 7 bases are shared with TRBD1. Germline V gives CDR1 SGHTA, CDR2 FQGTGA. V lost 1 base and J lost 3; bases outside the gene matches: 11. The CDR3 sequence is 17 residues long. CDR3 amino acids: CASSLMGWTGADTEAFF. The CDR3 coding sequence is TGTGCCAGCAGCTTAATGGGGTGGACAGGAGCGGACACTGAAGCTTTCTTT.

In this sample, this clone turned up once. The chain couples TRBV2 to TRBJ1-2, with D perhaps matching TRBD1 (6 bases). Trimming took 11 bases from V and 8 from J, leaving 9 bases between them. Per the germline V gene, CDR1 is SNHLY and CDR2 is FYNNEI. This CDR3 contains 9 residues. The DNA for the CDR3 is TGTGCCGGGAGGGGGGGCTACACCTTC. Translating it yields CAGRGGYTF.

This clone was found a few times. The CDR3 protein is CSVEMGSGTEAFF. The CDR3, as DNA: TGCAGCGTTGAGATGGGCAGCGGGACTGAAGCTTTCTTT. This sequence joins TRBV29-1 and TRBJ1-1; D remains unclear. V was pared by 3 bases and J by 5 bases, with 13 bases between. The CDR3 covers 13 residues. The V gene's germline CDR1 is SQVTM and CDR2 ANQGSEA.

The rearrangement links TRBV25-1 to TRBJ1-1; D perhaps matches TRBD1 (6 bases). V was clipped by 4 bases and J by 7 bases, with 16 bases between them. Germline lookup yields CDR1 MGHDK and CDR2 SYGVNS. The CDR3 loop spans 14 amino acids. The CDR3 region has the DNA TGTGCCAGCAGTGCCCCTCTCGGACAGATTGAAGCTTTCTTT. Translated, it gives CASSAPLGQIEAFF.

This CDR3 reads CATSVPGLDNREQFF. The CDR3 DNA sequence: TGTGCCACCAGTGTTCCGGGACTAGATAACCGGGAGCAGTTCTTC. The rearrangement joins TRBV24-1 to TRBJ2-1, with 8 bases matching TRBD2. Trimming cost V 5 bases and J 10 bases; bases outside gene matches: 12. Germline values: CDR1 KGHDR, CDR2 SFDVKD. CDR3 size: 15 residues.

This clone was seen once. This chain connects TRBV3-1 (or the pseudogene TRBV3-2) to TRBJ2-7, with TRBD1 as a possible D gene (5 bases). Deletions cut 5 bases from V and 5 bases from J, with 16 bases between. The CDR3 totals 14 residues. CDR1 LGHDT and CDR2 YNNKEL come from the germline V gene (reference sequence). The CDR3 loop is CASSSSAGNHEQYF. Written as DNA, the CDR3 is TGTGCCAGCAGCTCCTCGGCAGGGAACCACGAGCAGTACTTC.

This rearrangement joins TRBV29-1 to TRBJ2-3, with 7 bases identical to TRBD1. This CDR3 region has 14 residues. Trimming took 4 bases from V and 5 from J; bases not matched to a gene: 9. Germline V CDR1 and CDR2: SQVTM, ANQGSEA. The CDR3 bases are TGCAGCGTTGCCACTTCGACAGGGATAGATACGCAGTATTTT. Its protein product is CSVATSTGIDTQYF.

The rearrangement links TRBV4-2 to TRBJ2-1; 10 bases map to TRBD2. The V gene end was trimmed by 0 bases and the J gene end by 3 bases; junction bases not matched to a gene: 8. Germline values: CDR1 LGHNA, CDR2 YNFKEQ. The CDR3 runs 18 residues. This CDR3 is CASSQEITRTSGYNEQFF. Here the CDR3 DNA reads TGTGCCAGCAGCCAAGAAATTACCCGGACTAGCGGCTACAATGAGCAGTTCTTC.

This clone has just one count. The chain uses TRBV29-1 and TRBJ1-2; a possible D gene is TRBD1 (5 bases). V was shortened by 5 bases and J by 2 bases, with 9 bases between the two germline ends. The CDR3 sequence is 12 residues long. Per the germline V gene, CDR1 is SQVTM and CDR2 is ANQGSEA. Here the CDR3 DNA reads TGCAGCGTTACGACAGAAAACTATGGCTACACCTTC. Its protein is CSVTTENYGYTF.

The J gene is TRBJ1-2, the V gene TRBV6-5; the D is unclear. V was pared by 7 bases and J by 4 bases, with 10 bases between. CDR3 length: 12 amino acids. The V gene's germline CDR1 is MNHEY and CDR2 SVGAGI. The CDR3 loop reads CASTGGVYGYTF. The DNA for the CDR3 is TGTGCCAGCACTGGCGGGGTCTATGGCTACACCTTC.

V is TRBV7-2 and J is TRBJ2-1, with 13 bases identical to TRBD2. The V gene end was trimmed by 5 bases and the J gene end by 7 bases; junction bases not matched to a gene: 8. CDR3 length equals 16 residues. Germline values: CDR1 SGHTA, CDR2 FQGNSA. CDR3 DNA sequence: TGTGCCAGCAGCCTCCCCCCGGGACTAGCGGGAAATGAGCAGTTCTTC. Its protein is CASSLPPGLAGNEQFF.

The V call is TRBV25-1, the J call TRBJ2-3, with 10 bases that match TRBD2. Germline V lookup: CDR1 MGHDK, CDR2 SYGVNS. The V gene end was trimmed by 2 bases and the J gene end by 4 bases; junction bases not matched to a gene: 9. The length of the CDR3 is 17 residues. The CDR3: CASSEKTASGRADTQYF. CDR3 nucleotides: TGTGCCAGCAGTGAAAAAACGGCTAGCGGGAGAGCAGATACGCAGTATTTT.

J is TRBJ1-1 and V is TRBV6-5; TRBD1 matches at 7 bases. The CDR3 totals 13 residues. V shed 5 bases and J 4 bases; nucleotides not matched to a gene: 4. CDR1 and CDR2 (germline): MNHEY, SVGAGI. DNA of the CDR3: TGTGCCAGCAGTAATAGACAGGGCACTGAAGCTTTCTTT. Residues: CASSNRQGTEAFF.

The rearrangement joins TRBV11-2 to TRBJ1-4, with D possibly matching TRBD1 (5 bases). V was shortened by 5 bases and J by 10 bases, with 20 bases between the two germline ends. The CDR3 runs to 15 residues. The V gene's germline CDR1 is SGHAT and CDR2 FQNNGV. The CDR3 protein is CASSGGGRDTGKLFF. For the CDR3, the DNA is TGTGCCAGCAGCGGCGGCGGCAGGGATACAGGAAAACTGTTTTTT.

The chain is built from TRBV27 and TRBJ2-7; D may be TRBD1 (5 bases). CDR1 MNHEY and CDR2 SMNVEV come from the germline V gene (reference sequence). With 5 bases removed from V and 5 bases from J, the gap between germline ends came to 19 bases. The CDR3 contains 15 residues. CDR3 sequence: CASSVTGNRGHEQYF. The CDR3, as DNA: TGTGCCAGCAGTGTGACTGGAAATAGGGGTCACGAGCAGTACTTC.

V usage is TRBV24-1 and J usage is TRBJ2-5, with D maybe TRBD2 (5 bases). V was pared by 8 bases and J by 2 bases, with 20 bases between. The CDR3 extends over 16 amino acids. Germline V gene lookup returns CDR1 KGHDR and CDR2 SFDVKD. CDR3 nucleotide sequence: TGTGCCACCAACAACAAAAAGAGGGTCAGGCAAGAGACCCAGTACTTC. Its protein is CATNNKKRVRQETQYF.

The CDR3 region is CSVEVGRGSGYNEQFF. DNA for the CDR3: TGCAGCGTTGAAGTTGGGCGGGGTAGCGGCTACAATGAGCAGTTCTTC. V and J are TRBV29-1 and TRBJ2-1; D perhaps matches TRBD2 (6 bases). Per the germline V gene, CDR1 is SQVTM and CDR2 is ANQGSEA. The length of the CDR3 is 16 residues. Deletions cut 1 base from V and 3 bases from J, with 16 bases between.

This clone was picked up one time. The chain uses TRBV27 and TRBJ2-6, with 7 bases lining up with TRBD1. Germline-derived CDR1 and CDR2 are MNHEY and SMNVEV (reference sequence). The CDR3 runs 17 residues. The V segment lost 6 bases and the J segment 2 bases; nucleotides outside the gene matches: 10. The CDR3 is CASSKITGATGANVLTF. The CDR3 nucleotides are TGTGCCAGCAGCAAAATAACAGGGGCGACTGGGGCCAACGTCCTGACTTTC. Using reference TRBV27 and TRBJ2-6 for the parts outside the CDR3, the full variable domain is EAQVTQNPRYLITVTGKKLTVTCSQNMNHEYMSWYRQDPGLGLRQIYYSMNVEVTDKGDVPEGYKVSRKEKRNFPLILESPSPNQTSLYFCASSKITGATGANVLTFGAGSRLTVL.

The chain joins TRBV19 to TRBJ2-1; 9 bases map to TRBD2. Per the germline V gene, CDR1 is LNHDA and CDR2 is SQIVND (reference sequence). The CDR3 has 15 residues. The junction had 7 bases not matched to a gene; V was cut back by 3 bases and J by 7 bases. DNA for the CDR3: TGTGCCAGTAGTATTTATGGCGGGAGGGCGAATGAGCAGTTCTTC. Amino acid sequence: CASSIYGGRANEQFF.

The chain links TRBV28 to TRBJ1-4; 7 positions agree with TRBD1. Trimming at V came to 7 bases and at J to 5 bases, leaving 7 bases not matched to a gene. CDR3 length: 14 residues. Germline CDR1 MDHEN, CDR2 SYDVKM. The CDR3 DNA follows: TGTGCCAGCACCGAGTACAGGGGCAATGAAAAACTGTTTTTT. Amino acid sequence: CASTEYRGNEKLFF.

In this sample, this clone turned up once. V gene TRBV11-2 combines with J gene TRBJ2-5, with TRBD2 matching over 13 bases. V lost 4 bases, J lost 2 bases, and 4 bases stayed unmatched. CDR3 size: 16 residues. Germline CDR1 and CDR2: SGHAT and FQNNGV. CDR3 in amino acids: CASSSGTSGEQETQYF. DNA for the CDR3: TGTGCCAGCAGCTCAGGGACTAGCGGGGAACAAGAGACCCAGTACTTC. The full variable domain, with the rest looked up from reference TRBV11-2 and TRBJ2-5, is EAGVAQSPRYKIIEKRQSVAFWCNPISGHATLYWYQQILGQGPKLLIQFQNNGVVDDSQLPKDRFSAERLKGVDSTLKIQPAKLEDSAVYLCASSSGTSGEQETQYFGPGTRLLVL.

This chain uses TRBV30 with TRBJ2-2, with 9 bases matching TRBD1. The CDR3 has 14 amino acids. Germline V gene data show CDR1 as GTSNPN and CDR2 as SVGIG (reference sequence). Trimming removed 2 bases from V and 7 bases from J; junction bases left unmatched: 5. The CDR3 bases are TGTGCCTGGAGTTACAGGGGGCGCGGCGGGGAGCTGTTTTTT. Encoded protein: CAWSYRGRGGELFF.

The rearrangement joins TRBV4-3 to TRBJ2-3, with a tentative D call TRBD2 (7 bases). The CDR3 consists of 17 residues. Trimming removed 1 base at V and 5 bases at J, with 19 bases between. CDR1 LGHNA and CDR2 YSLEER come from the germline V gene. CDR3 sequence reads: CASSQVSAGAWLDTQYF. In DNA form, the CDR3 reads TGCGCCAGCAGCCAAGTATCGGCGGGGGCCTGGTTAGATACGCAGTATTTT.